A selection of T cell receptor beta chains follows, all from one sample in a study of blood T cell repertoires in COVID-19. Libraries were prepared by immunoSEQ multiplex PCR; TCRdb keeps only in-frame clonotypes and omits some of them. The sample includes under 95,000 clones, around four fifths of them seen just once. Sequencing was performed on peripheral blood. The receptors stem from an elderly woman with active or convalescent COVID-19. The CDR3 runs from the conserved cysteine through the conserved F or W. The order of the fields is V gene, CDR3 protein.

>TRBV11-3
CASSQGDRVNEQFF
>TRBV9
CASSRGTSGSYTGELFF
>TRBV24-1
CATSDPKGAGGQETQYF
>TRBV9
CASSGDRGLNTEAFF
>TRBV15
CATSRDTGGDGNPQEQFF
>TRBV3-1/TRBV3-2
CASSQTSGTGFGYTF
>TRBV10-3
CATGGGYTDTQYF
>TRBV7-2
CASSSRDRAPGQPQHF
>TRBV19
CASSMQNPQPQHF
>TRBV6-1
CASSEEAYRVTPNTEAFF
>TRBV7-9
CASSPTGGHSPLHF
>TRBV10-3
CAISESTGSSGEQYF
>TRBV5-1
CASNPFGGTEAFF
>TRBV25-1
CASRRYSTGGSEAFF
>TRBV10-2
CASNRQGQETQYF
>TRBV11-3
CASSFPGTGYNEQFF
>TRBV3-1/TRBV3-2
CASSQDGRVHGYTF
>TRBV28
CASTLRDLQETQYF
>TRBV5-1
CASSSSTGGEAEAFF
>TRBV11-1
CASSLGGGNTEAFF
>TRBV9
CASSVGGDYNEQFF
>TRBV9
CASSFRDRGDF
>TRBV20-1
CSASLPAILYEQYF
>TRBV7-3
CASSFPAPGQGYSNQPQHF
>TRBV12-3/TRBV12-4
CASSRGSYNEQFF
>TRBV24-1
CATSDANGTSGRRVYEQYF
>TRBV5-6
CASSRWTNTEAFF
>TRBV28
CASSDRTTQLGGRASNIQYF
>TRBV27
CASSFRQGGKLFF
>TRBV28
CASSASANEKLFF
>TRBV7-2
CASSSPPLGRGEQFF
>TRBV28
CASSLTGREGYGYTF
>TRBV5-6
CASSLVVTGELFF
>TRBV20-1
CSASQTWDRATEAFF
>TRBV3-1/TRBV3-2
CASSPQWGADTQYF
>TRBV2
CASSEAARNQPQHF
>TRBV30
CAWSVRTGGYGYTF
>TRBV19
CASRRYNEQFF
>TRBV5-1
CASSLGGTGTVALHF
>TRBV5-1
CASSINSQGVYTF
>TRBV6-2/TRBV6-3
CASSSGVAGGAPYEQYF
>TRBV6-5
CASSRGLQTDTQYF
>TRBV11-2
CASRGLAGRWDIQYF
>TRBV7-2
CASSFLGFGTGVSYEQYF
>TRBV4-3
CASSQVGQGNIQYF
>TRBV5-1
CASRNGGRDTEAFF
>TRBV4-2
CASSPTSGSRTDTQYF
>TRBV7-3
CASSLTRTANRTGLAGGRLNIQYF
>TRBV10-3
CAISGYSAGGPDTQYF
>TRBV7-8
CASSSREGPYSNQPQHF
>TRBV9
CASSPRWGGDEQFF
>TRBV9
CASSASLAGGLSQELYNEQFF
>TRBV9
CASSARDRGRLETQYF
>TRBV11-3
CASSLPGTGTTDTQYF
>TRBV15
CATSRDGGLVLKHTGELFF
>TRBV9
CASSVGPGRGTEAFF
>TRBV5-1
CASSPMGTLTEAFF
>TRBV20-1
CSAQDYLEQYF
>TRBV28
CASSPRQGWTEAFF
>TRBV10-3
CAISGGYEQYF